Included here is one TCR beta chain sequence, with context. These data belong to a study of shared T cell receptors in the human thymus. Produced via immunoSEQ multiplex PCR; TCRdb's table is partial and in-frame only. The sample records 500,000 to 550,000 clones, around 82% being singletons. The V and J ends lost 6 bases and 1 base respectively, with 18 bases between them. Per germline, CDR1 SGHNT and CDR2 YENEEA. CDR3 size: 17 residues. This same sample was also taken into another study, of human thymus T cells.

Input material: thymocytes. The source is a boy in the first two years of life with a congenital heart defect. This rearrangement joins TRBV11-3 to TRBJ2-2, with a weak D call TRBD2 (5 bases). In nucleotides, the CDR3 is TGTGCCAGCAGGCAGGCTACGGGGTACCTGAACACCGGGGAGCTGTTTTTT. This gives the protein CASRQATGYLNTGELFF.